What follows is one T cell receptor beta chain and its context. It lacks a known antigen. No qualities accompany the bases; no much larger clone lies one base away. The germline V gene provides CDR1 SQVTM and CDR2 ANQGSEA. The V and J ends are trimmed by 4 bases and 5 bases, leaving 14 bases between them. The CDR3, from cysteine to phenylalanine, totals 13 residues. Kept here is only the CDR3 DNA, which spans 39 bases and is read in frame from base 1. The data originate from a study of response to subunit inactivated influenza vaccine (dated by TCRdb to 2016 to 2019). Background for the entire study: To follow how T cells responded to a trivalent subunit inactivated influenza vaccine, the researchers relied on deep quantitative profiling of the T cell receptor repertoire. The paper as a whole reports these results and caveats: It was suggested by the authors that each seasonal influenza vaccination may recruit only a limited number of new T cells.

Libraries were prepared through RT-PCR. Sequencer: Illumina HiSeq 2500. Using fastp at Q25 and MiXCR, TCRdb reprocessed the public reads and kept productive beta chains. Rows merge per CDR3 protein into single entries with the most common DNA and genes. This sample holds 400,000 to 550,000 distinct CDR3 sequences; 25% were observed only once. The ten largest make up approximately 2% of the sample. In this chain, TRBV29-1 is recombined with TRBJ1-1; the D region possibly corresponds to TRBD1 (5 bases align). The receptor comes from a man between 50 and 59 years old who received an inactivated influenza vaccine. Donor details come from another sample of the same person, matched by shared clones. Sequencing was performed on CD4+ T cells sorted from PBMCs, taken around 5 days after vaccination. The CDR3 corresponds to CSVATLKGTEAFF. DNA sequence: TGCAGCGTTGCGACACTTAAGGGGACTGAAGCTTTCTTT.